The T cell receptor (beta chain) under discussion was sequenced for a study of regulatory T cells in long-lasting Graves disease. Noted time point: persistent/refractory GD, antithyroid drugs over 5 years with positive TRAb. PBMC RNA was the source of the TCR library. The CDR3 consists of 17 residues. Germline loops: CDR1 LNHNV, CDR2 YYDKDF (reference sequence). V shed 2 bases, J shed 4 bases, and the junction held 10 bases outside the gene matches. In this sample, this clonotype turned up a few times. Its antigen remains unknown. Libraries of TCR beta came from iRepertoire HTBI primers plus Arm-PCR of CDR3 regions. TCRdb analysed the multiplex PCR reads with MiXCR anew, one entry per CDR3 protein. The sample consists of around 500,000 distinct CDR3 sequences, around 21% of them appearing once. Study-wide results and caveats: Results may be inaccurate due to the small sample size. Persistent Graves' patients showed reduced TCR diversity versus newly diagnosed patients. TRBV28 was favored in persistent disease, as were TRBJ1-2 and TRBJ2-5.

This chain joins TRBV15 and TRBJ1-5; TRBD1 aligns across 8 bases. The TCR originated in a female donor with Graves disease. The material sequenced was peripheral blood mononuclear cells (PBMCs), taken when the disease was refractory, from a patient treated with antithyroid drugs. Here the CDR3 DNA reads TGTGCCACCAGCAGACCACCGGGACAGGAGAGAAATCAGCCCCAGCATTTT. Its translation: CATSRPPGQERNQPQHF.